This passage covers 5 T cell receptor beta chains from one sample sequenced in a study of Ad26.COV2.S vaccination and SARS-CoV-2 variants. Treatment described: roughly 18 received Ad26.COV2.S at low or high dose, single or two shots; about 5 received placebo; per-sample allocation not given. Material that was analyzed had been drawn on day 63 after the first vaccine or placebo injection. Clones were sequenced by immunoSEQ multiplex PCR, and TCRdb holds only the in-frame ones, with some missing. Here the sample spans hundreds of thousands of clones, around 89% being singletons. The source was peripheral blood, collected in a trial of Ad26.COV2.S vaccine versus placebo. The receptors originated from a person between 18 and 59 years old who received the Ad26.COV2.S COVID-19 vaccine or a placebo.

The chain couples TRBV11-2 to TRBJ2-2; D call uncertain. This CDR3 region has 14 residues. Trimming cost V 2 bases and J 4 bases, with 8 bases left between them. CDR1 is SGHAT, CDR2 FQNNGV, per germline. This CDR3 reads CASSLPLATGELFF. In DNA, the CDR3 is TGTGCCAGCAGCTTACCTCTGGCCACCGGGGAGCTGTTTTTT.

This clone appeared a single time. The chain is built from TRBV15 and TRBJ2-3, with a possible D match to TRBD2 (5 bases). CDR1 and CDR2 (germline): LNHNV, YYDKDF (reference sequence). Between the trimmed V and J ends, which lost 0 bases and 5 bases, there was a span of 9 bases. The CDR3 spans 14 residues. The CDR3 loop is CATSRDPGLDTQYF. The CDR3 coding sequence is TGTGCCACCAGCAGAGATCCAGGACTAGATACGCAGTATTTT.

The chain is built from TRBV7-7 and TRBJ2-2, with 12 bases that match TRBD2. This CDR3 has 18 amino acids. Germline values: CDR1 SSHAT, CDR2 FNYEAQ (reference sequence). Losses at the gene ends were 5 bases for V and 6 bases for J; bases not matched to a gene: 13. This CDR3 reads CASSTHPLAGGPPGELFF. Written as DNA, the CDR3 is TGTGCCAGCAGCACCCACCCCCTAGCGGGGGGGCCCCCCGGGGAGCTGTTTTTT.

The CDR3 DNA follows: TGTGCCACCAGCAGAGATCCGGCAGGGCTAGAGACCCAGTACTTC. It codes for CATSRDPAGLETQYF. This rearrangement joins TRBV15 to TRBJ2-5; maybe TRBD1 (5 bases). CDR1 is LNHNV and CDR2 is YYDKDF in the germline V gene (reference sequence). Trimming shortened V by 0 bases and J by 4 bases, and 12 bases separated the two germline ends. The length of the CDR3 is 15 residues.

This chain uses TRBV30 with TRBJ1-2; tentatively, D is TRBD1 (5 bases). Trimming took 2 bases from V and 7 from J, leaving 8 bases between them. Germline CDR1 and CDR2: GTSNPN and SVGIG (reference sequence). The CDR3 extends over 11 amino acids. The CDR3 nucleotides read TGTGCCTGGAGTCGGGGGGGTGGCTACACCTTC. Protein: CAWSRGGGYTF.